The next 7 T cell receptor beta chains were all read from a single sample in a study of PD-1 blockade in classical Hodgkin lymphoma. All patients experienced relapse after autologous stem cell transplantation, and brentuximab vedotin exposure was variable. The protocol was immunoSEQ multiplex PCR, while the TCRdb copy is restricted to in-frame clones and leaves out a portion. This table holds roughly 140,000 clones, approximately 80% found once. This material consisted of peripheral blood mononuclear cells (PBMCs), taken before the second cycle of nivolumab. These receptors all stem from a human donor with classical Hodgkin lymphoma.

The rearrangement uses TRBV15 and TRBJ2-4; TRBD2 might be the D (5 bases). Trimming cost V 5 bases and J 5 bases, with 13 bases left between them. The CDR3 length is 14 residues. Germline V gives CDR1 LNHNV, CDR2 YYDKDF (reference sequence). In nucleotides, the CDR3 is TGTGCCACCAGCCCCCTAGGGAGCCAAAACATTCAGTACTTC. It specifies CATSPLGSQNIQYF.

This rearrangement joins TRBV5-4 to TRBJ2-1; TRBD2 matches 10 bases. Germline loops: CDR1 SGHNT, CDR2 YYREEE (reference sequence). The trim removed 5 bases at V and 5 bases at J, leaving 7 bases unmatched. The CDR3 has 15 amino acids. The CDR3 DNA reads TGTGCCAGCAGTCAGACTAGCGGGCCACACAATGAGCAGTTCTTC. This gives the protein CASSQTSGPHNEQFF. Combining the CDR3 with reference TRBV5-4 and TRBJ2-1 gives the whole variable domain ETGVTQSPTHLIKTRGQQVTLRCSSQSGHNTVSWYQQALGQGPQFIFQYYREEENGRGNFPPRFSGLQFPNYSSELNVNALELDDSALYLCASSQTSGPHNEQFFGPGTRLTVL.

The chain carries TRBV6-5 and TRBJ2-2; 14 bases align to TRBD2. Per the germline V gene, CDR1 is MNHEY and CDR2 is SVGAGI. The CDR3 has 16 amino acids. The V segment lost 0 bases and the J segment 6 bases; nucleotides outside the gene matches: 0. The CDR3 reads CASSYSGLAGAGELFF. The CDR3 nucleotides are TGTGCCAGCAGTTACTCGGGACTAGCGGGAGCCGGGGAGCTGTTTTTT.

The chain carries TRBV10-3 and TRBJ1-4; tentatively, D is TRBD1 (5 bases). The CDR3 has 12 amino acids. Germline loops: CDR1 ENHRY, CDR2 SYGVKD. Trimming removed 9 bases from V and 5 bases from J, with 10 bases in between. For the CDR3, the DNA is TGTGCCATAGGGACGGAAAATGAAAAACTGTTTTTT. Its protein product is CAIGTENEKLFF.

J is TRBJ2-1 and V is TRBV4-3, with D hard to call. The germline CDR1 and CDR2 sequences are LGHNA and YSLEER. Trimming pared 0 bases from V and 8 bases from J, leaving 8 bases between. This CDR3 comprises 13 residues. The CDR3 DNA is TGCGCCAGCAGCCAAGATCGGCGGCATGAGCAGTTCTTC. This encodes CASSQDRRHEQFF.

The V call is TRBV4-2, the J call TRBJ2-1; 7 bases are a match to TRBD2. This CDR3 has 16 residues. Trimming took 1 base from V and 3 from J; bases not matched to a gene: 6. CDR1 and CDR2 (germline): LGHNA, YNFKEQ. The CDR3 loop reads CASSQGEAGDYNEQFF. The CDR3 DNA is TGTGCCAGCAGCCAAGGAGAGGCGGGGGACTACAATGAGCAGTTCTTC.

The rearrangement links TRBV7-3 to TRBJ2-1; TRBD2 aligns across 11 bases. The germline CDR1 and CDR2 sequences are SGHTA and FQGTGA. The CDR3 sequence is 15 residues long. Unmatched junction bases numbered 3, after V lost 6 bases and J lost 2 bases. This CDR3 reads CASSSTSGTYNEQFF. The CDR3 nucleotides read TGTGCCAGCAGTTCGACTAGCGGGACCTACAATGAGCAGTTCTTC.